This T cell receptor (beta chain) derives from a study of shared clonotypes between healthy human individuals. The study's findings and limits: Larger richness was generally estimated for naive than memory subsets. Blood alone was sampled, and tissue repertoires likely differ.

Generated by immunoSEQ multiplex PCR, the TCRdb table keeps only in-frame clones and is missing some. The table includes roughly 1,600,000 clones, about 98.5% detected once. Points on this clone: Its antigen remains unknown.

The sequencing input was naive CD4+ T cells sorted from blood. Subset indicated: CD45RA+ positively selected. This receptor was taken from a man aged 30 to 45 in good health.

CDR3 nucleotide sequence: TGCGCCAGCAGCCACGCCTCTCAGGGTTACACTGAAGCTTTCTTT. It codes for CASSHASQGYTEAFF. The J gene is TRBJ1-1, the V gene TRBV5-1; possible D gene TRBD1, 5 bases. The CDR3 is 15 amino acids. Trimming left V 4 bases short and J 3 bases short, with 16 bases between. The germline gives CDR1 SGHRS, CDR2 YFSETQ.